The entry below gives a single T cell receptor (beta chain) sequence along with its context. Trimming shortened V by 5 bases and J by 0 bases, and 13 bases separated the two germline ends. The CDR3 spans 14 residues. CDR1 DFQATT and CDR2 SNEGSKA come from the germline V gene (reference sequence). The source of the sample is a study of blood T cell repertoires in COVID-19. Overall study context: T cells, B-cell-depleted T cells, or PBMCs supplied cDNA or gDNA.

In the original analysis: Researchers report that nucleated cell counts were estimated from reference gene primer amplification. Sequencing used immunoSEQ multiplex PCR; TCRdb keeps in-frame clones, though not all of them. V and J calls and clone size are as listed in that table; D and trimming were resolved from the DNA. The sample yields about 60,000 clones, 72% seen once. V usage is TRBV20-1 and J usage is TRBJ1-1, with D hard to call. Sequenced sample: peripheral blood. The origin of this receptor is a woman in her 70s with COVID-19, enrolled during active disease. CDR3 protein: CSARASRVNTEAFF. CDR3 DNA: TGCAGTGCTCGTGCTTCGCGCGTGAACACTGAAGCTTTCTTT.